This TCR beta chain was sequenced in a study of blood T cell repertoires in COVID-19 (dated by TCRdb to about 2020). A note on the overall study: Samples covering the acute and convalescent phases of COVID-19 were provided by collaborators in the United States, Italy and Spain. The prospective study material was composed of cDNA or gDNA derived from T cells, B-cell-depleted T cells, or PBMCs. Where available, HLA class I and class II types were obtained from metadata supplied by the sample provider rather than from assay-based typing. A de-identified subject ID, COVID-19 status, age in years and sex were almost always included in the sample metadata. The dataset comprised deeply sampled blood TCRbeta repertoires from subjects exposed to, actively infected with, or recovered from COVID-19. The samples were drawn from two sources: the first 160 participants of the ongoing ImmuneRACE study, and 1,000 to 1,500 subjects contributed by 6 global collaborators. The repertoires were released in a freely available public database meant as a resource for research on the immune response to SARS-CoV-2.

The immunoSEQ Assay, a bias-controlled multiplex PCR, was used to amplify TCRbeta CDR3 regions from genomic DNA. The paper's data handling went like this. Nucleated cell counts per sample were estimated from amplification of reference gene primers within the assay. To quantify the absolute abundance of each unique TCRbeta CDR3 rearrangement, sequence reads were collapsed and filtered. For each sample, productive Simpson clonality was calculated as the square root of Simpson's diversity index across productive rearrangements. TCRdb obtained this table from immuneACCESS and retained in-frame rearrangements with V and J assigned. These tables miss some clones; where compared with another copy, unresolved V genes account for less than half of the shortfall, and the remainder is unexplained. The V and J calls and clone size were taken over from that table, and D and trimming were inferred from the DNA. The sample includes 270,000 or so clones, with 75% to 90% observed a single time. Of the sample, over 3.5% is held by the ten largest clones.

Overall results and qualifications from the work: Clinical and demographic metadata were provided uncurated, with the amount varying by source and participant.

Participants in the prospective study were aged roughly 18 to 100 years, lived in some 24 United States geographic areas, and enrolled through a virtual design. To assign participants to cohorts, the prospective study relied on clinical history that participants themselves reported in a screening survey and a study questionnaire. Mobile phlebotomists in the prospective study collected whole blood, serum and a nasopharyngeal or oropharyngeal swab from every participant. Participants in the prospective study had the option to provide additional blood draws and questionnaires over an approximately 2-month period. Before DNA extraction, prospective study blood samples were shipped either frozen or at room temperature. Based on the germline V gene, the CDR1 and CDR2 sequences are KGHSH and LQKENI. V is shortened by 2 bases, J by 3 bases, and the region joining them spans 8 bases. Including the terminal cysteine and phenylalanine, the CDR3 comprises 14 residues. The sequence is cut down to CDR3 DNA, 42 bases in frame from base 1.

As to this clone: The antigen it binds to is not known. Base-call qualities are not available, and no considerably larger clone is one nucleotide away.

Sequencing was performed on PBMCs or T cells enriched from blood (not recorded which). This TCR was sampled from a woman in her thirties with acute COVID-19. This chain is built from TRBV18 and TRBJ2-1; no D gene call is confident. The CDR3 loop reads CASSPGQLYNEQFF. DNA sequence: TGTGCCAGCTCACCAGGGCAGCTCTACAATGAGCAGTTCTTC.